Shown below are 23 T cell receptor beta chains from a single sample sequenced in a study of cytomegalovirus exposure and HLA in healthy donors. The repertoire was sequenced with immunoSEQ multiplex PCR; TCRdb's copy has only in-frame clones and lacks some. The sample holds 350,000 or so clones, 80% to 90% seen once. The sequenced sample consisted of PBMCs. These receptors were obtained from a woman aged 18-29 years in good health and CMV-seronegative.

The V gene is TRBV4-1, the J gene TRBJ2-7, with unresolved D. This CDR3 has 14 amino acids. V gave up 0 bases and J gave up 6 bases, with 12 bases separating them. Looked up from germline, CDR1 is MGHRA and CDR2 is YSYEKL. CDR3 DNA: TGCGCCAGCAGCCAAGATCAACGAGGTTCCGAGCAGTACTTC. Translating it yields CASSQDQRGSEQYF.

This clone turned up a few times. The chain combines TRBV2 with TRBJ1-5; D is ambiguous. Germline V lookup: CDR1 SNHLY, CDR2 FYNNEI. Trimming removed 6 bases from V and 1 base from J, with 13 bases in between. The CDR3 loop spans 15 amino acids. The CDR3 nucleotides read TGTGCCAGCAGCCGAGAGGATAGGAGCAATCAGCCCCAGCATTTT. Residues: CASSREDRSNQPQHF.

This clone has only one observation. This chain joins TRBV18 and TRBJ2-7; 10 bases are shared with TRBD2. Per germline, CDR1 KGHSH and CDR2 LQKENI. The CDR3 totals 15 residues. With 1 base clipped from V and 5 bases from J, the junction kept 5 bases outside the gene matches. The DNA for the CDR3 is TGTGCCAGCTCACCACTGGCCGGACTAGCGGACGAGCAGTACTTC. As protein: CASSPLAGLADEQYF.

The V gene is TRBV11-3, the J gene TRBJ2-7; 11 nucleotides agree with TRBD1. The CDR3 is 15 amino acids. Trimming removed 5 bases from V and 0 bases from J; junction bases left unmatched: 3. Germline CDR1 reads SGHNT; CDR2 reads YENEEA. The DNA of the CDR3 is TGTGCCAGCAGCCCGGGACAGGGGGACTCCTACGAGCAGTACTTC. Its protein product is CASSPGQGDSYEQYF.

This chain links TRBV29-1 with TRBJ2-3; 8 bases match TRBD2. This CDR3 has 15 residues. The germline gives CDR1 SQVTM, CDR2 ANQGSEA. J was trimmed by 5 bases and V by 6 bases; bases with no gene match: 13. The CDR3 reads CSVRGGAGAGDTQYF. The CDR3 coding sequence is TGCAGCGTCCGGGGTGGAGCGGGAGCTGGAGATACGCAGTATTTT.

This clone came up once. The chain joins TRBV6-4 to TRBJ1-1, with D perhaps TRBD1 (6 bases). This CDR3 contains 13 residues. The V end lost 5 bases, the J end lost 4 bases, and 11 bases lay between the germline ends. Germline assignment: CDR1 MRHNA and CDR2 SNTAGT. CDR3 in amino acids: CASSQQGGTEAFF. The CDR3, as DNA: TGTGCCAGCAGTCAACAGGGCGGCACTGAAGCTTTCTTT.

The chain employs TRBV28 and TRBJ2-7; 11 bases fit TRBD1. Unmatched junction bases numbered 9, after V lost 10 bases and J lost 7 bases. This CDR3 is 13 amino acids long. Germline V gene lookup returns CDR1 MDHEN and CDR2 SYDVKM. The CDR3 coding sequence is TGTGCCACCTCCCAGGGGACAGGGGGAGAGCAGTACTTC. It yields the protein CATSQGTGGEQYF.

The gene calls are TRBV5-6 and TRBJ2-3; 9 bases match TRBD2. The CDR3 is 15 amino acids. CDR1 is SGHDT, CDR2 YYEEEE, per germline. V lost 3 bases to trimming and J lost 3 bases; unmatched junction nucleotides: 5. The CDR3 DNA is TGTGCCAGCAGCTCCTTAGCGGGAGTGACAGATACGCAGTATTTT. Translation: CASSSLAGVTDTQYF.

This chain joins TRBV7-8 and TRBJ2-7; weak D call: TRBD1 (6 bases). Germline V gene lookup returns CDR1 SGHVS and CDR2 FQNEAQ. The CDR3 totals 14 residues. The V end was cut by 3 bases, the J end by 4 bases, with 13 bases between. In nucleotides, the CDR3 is TGTGCCAGCAGCTTCCAACAGGGTGTATACGAGCAGTACTTC. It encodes CASSFQQGVYEQYF.

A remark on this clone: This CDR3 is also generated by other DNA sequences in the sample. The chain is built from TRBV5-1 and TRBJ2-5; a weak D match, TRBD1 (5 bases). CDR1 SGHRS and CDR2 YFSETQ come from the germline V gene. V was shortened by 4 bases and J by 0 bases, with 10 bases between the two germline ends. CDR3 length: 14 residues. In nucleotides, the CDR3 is TGCGCCAGCAGCCTTGGACACAACCAAGAGACCCAGTACTTC. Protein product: CASSLGHNQETQYF.

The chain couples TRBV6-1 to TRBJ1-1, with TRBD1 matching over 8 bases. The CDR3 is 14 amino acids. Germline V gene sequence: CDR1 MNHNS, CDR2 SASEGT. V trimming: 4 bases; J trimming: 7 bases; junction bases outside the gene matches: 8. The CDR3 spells CASSGVRGPDEAFF. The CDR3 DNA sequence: TGTGCCAGCAGTGGTGTCAGGGGGCCTGATGAAGCTTTCTTT.

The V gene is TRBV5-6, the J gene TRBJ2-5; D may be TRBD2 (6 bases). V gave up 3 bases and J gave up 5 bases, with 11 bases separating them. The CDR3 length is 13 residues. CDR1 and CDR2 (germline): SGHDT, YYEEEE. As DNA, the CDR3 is TGTGCCAGCAGCTGGGGGGACGGGGAGACCCAGTACTTC. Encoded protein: CASSWGDGETQYF. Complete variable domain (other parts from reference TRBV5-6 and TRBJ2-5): DAGVTQSPTHLIKTRGQQVTLRCSPKSGHDTVSWYQQALGQGPQFIFQYYEEEERQRGNFPDRFSGHQFPNYSSELNVNALLLGDSALYLCASSWGDGETQYFGPGTRLLVL.

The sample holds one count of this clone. The CDR3 region has the DNA TGTGCCAGCTCACCAACAGTTACTAGTTCCTACGAGCAGTACTTC. Translated, it gives CASSPTVTSSYEQYF. The chain is built from TRBV18 and TRBJ2-7; possibly TRBD2 for D (5 bases). Germline loops: CDR1 KGHSH, CDR2 LQKENI. Trimming took off 2 bases at V and 1 base at J, with 12 bases between the two ends. The CDR3 runs 15 residues.

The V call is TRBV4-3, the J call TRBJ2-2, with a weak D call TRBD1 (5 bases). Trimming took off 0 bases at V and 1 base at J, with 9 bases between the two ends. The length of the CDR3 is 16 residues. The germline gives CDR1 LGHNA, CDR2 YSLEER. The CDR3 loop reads CASSQDPQGNTGELFF. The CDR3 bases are TGCGCCAGCAGCCAAGATCCTCAGGGGAACACCGGGGAGCTGTTTTTT.

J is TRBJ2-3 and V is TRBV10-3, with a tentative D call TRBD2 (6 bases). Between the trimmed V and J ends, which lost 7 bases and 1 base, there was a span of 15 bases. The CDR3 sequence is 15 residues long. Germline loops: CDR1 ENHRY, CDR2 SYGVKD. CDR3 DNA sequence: TGTGCCATCACCGACGGGGGAGTGGGCACAGATACGCAGTATTTT. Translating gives CAITDGGVGTDTQYF.

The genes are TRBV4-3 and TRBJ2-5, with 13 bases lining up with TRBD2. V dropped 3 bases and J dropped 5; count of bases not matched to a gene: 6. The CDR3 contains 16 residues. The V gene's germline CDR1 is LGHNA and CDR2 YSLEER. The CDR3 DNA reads TGCGCCAGCAGCCAGCTAGGGACTAGCGGGATGGAGACCCAGTACTTC. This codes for CASSQLGTSGMETQYF.

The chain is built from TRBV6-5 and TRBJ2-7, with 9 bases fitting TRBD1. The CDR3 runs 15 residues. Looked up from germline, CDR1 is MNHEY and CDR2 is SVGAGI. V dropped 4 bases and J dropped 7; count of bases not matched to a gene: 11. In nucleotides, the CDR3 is TGTGCCAGCAGTTTTTTGGGGACAGGGACGGAGGAGCAGTACTTC. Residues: CASSFLGTGTEEQYF.

CDR3 sequence (DNA): TGTGCCAGCAGTTTGTCTTTTAGAGAGACCCAGTACTTC. Its protein is CASSLSFRETQYF. The chain is built from TRBV27 and TRBJ2-5; the D is unclear. Germline CDR1 and CDR2: MNHEY and SMNVEV (reference sequence). V lost 3 bases, J lost 4 bases, and 9 bases lay in between. CDR3 length equals 13 residues.

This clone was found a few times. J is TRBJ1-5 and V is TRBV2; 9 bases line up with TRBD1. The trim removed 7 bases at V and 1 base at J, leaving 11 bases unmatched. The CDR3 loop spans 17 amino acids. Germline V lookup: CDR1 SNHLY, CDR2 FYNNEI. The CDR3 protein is CASTLQTGGLSNQPQHF. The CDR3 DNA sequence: TGTGCCAGCACCCTCCAGACAGGGGGTTTGAGCAATCAGCCCCAGCATTTT.

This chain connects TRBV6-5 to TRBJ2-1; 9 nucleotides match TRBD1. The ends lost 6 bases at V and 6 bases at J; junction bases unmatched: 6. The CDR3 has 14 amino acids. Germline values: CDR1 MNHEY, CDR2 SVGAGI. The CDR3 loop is CASRPGTGINEQFF. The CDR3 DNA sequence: TGTGCCAGCAGACCCGGGACAGGGATCAATGAGCAGTTCTTC.

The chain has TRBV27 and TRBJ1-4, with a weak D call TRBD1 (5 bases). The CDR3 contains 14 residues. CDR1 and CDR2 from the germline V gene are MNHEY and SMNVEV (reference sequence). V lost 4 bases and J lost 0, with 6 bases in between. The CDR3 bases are TGTGCCAGCAGTTCGGGGGCAACTAATGAAAAACTGTTTTTT. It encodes CASSSGATNEKLFF.

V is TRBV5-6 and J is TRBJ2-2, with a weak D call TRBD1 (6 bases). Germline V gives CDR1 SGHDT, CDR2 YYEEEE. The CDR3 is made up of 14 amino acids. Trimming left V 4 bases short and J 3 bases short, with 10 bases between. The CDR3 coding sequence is TGTGCCAGCAGCCCGGACAGTGACACCGGGGAGCTGTTTTTT. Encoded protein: CASSPDSDTGELFF.

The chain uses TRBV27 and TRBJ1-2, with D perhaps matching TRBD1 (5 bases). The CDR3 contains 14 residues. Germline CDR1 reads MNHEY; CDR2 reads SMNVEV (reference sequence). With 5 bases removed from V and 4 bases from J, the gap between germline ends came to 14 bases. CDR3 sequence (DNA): TGTGCCAGCAGTCCGCTCGACAGCGTCTATGGCTACACCTTC. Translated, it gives CASSPLDSVYGYTF.